The text below deals with one T cell receptor beta chain. CDR1 is MDHEN and CDR2 is SYDVKM in the germline V gene. V was pared by 6 bases and J by 5 bases, with 2 bases of the junction left unmatched. The CDR3 is 12 residues long. The sample originates from a study of blood T cell repertoires in COVID-19. Overall study: The study drew acute and convalescent COVID-19 samples from the United States, Italy and Spain.

Original handling: The authors estimated nucleated cell counts from reference gene primer amplification. TCRdb's copy holds only in-frame clones and misses some; the assay was immunoSEQ multiplex PCR. From that table come the V and J calls and clone size; the DNA was used to work out D and trimming. The sample lists approximately 210,000 clones; over 75% were seen once. The sequence came from a man aged 35 to 55 with active or convalescent COVID-19. The chain carries TRBV28 and TRBJ1-2; 8 nucleotides align to TRBD1. Sequenced material: peripheral blood. The CDR3 nucleotides are TGTGCCAGCAGGCGGGACAGGTATGGCTACACCTTC. It codes for CASRRDRYGYTF.